This TCR beta chain stems from a study of early T cells in non-severe SARS-CoV-2 infection. Study context: The input, bulk RNA from unsorted whole blood, was sequenced, and chains were unpaired.

CDR1 and CDR2 from the germline V gene are ENHRY and SYGVKD. The CDR3 runs 16 residues. The V segment lost 0 bases and the J segment 9 bases; nucleotides outside the gene matches: 8. This clonotype appeared many times. The TCR library protocol was used to attach unique molecular identifiers. These identifiers were attached to individual cDNA molecules. TCRdb analysed the 5' RACE reads with MiXCR anew, one entry per CDR3 protein. In the table there are about 17,000 distinct CDR3 sequences, approximately 5.4% of which are singletons. This TCR came from an adult who was a healthcare worker with PCR-confirmed SARS-CoV-2 infection or an uninfected control (not recorded which). The chain employs TRBV10-3 and TRBJ1-6; 7 bases are a match to TRBD1. The sample in question was whole blood, obtained at baseline. The CDR3 is CAISESIGTARSPLHF. The CDR3 DNA reads as TGTGCCATCAGTGAGTCGATCGGGACAGCCCGTTCACCCCTCCACTTT.